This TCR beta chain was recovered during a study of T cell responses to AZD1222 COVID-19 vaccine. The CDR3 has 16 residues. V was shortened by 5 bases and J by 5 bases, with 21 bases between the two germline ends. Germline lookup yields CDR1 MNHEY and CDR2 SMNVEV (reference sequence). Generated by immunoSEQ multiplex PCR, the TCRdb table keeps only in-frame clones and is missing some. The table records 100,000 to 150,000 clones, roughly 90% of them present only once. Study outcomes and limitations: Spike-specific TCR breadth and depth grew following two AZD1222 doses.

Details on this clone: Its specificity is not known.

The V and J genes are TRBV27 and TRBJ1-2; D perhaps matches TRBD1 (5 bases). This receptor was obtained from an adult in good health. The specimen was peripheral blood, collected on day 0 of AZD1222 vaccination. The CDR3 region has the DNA TGTGCCAGCAGTCCAATGGCCCTGCTGGGGGGTTATGGCTACACCTTC. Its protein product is CASSPMALLGGYGYTF.